A single sample is the source of the 16 T cell receptor beta chains below, sequenced in a study of vaccination and CD4 T cells after COVID-19. Sequenced with the Oncomine TCR Beta short-read assay was DNA taken from cultured CD4+ T cells. TCRdb passed the PCR reads through MiXCR, listing each CDR3 protein once. Of some 9,300 distinct CDR3 sequences in the sample, 55% to 75% were seen once. No antigens are known for them. Specified treatment: roughly 10-day PBMC culture with coronavirus spike peptide pools or control peptides (ViraFEST assay). Specimen: CD4+ T cells from blood, cultured in vitro. The origin of the receptors is a human donor who had recovered from COVID-19.

With regard to this clonotype: One end of the junction is discordant with germline, which a read error may explain. V gene TRBV5-4 combines with J gene TRBJ2-1, with 8 bases lining up with TRBD2. CDR3 length equals 16 residues. The germline gives CDR1 SGHNT, CDR2 YYREEE (reference sequence). The CDR3 protein is CASGLSPREGHHEQFF. The CDR3 coding sequence is TGTGCCAGCGGCTTGTCCCCTCGGGAGGGCCACCATGAGCAGTTCTTC.

This clonotype was recorded a few times. The V and J genes are TRBV20-1 and TRBJ2-5, with 7 bases aligning to TRBD2. In germline, CDR1 is DFQATT, CDR2 SNEGSKA (reference sequence). The CDR3 runs to 16 residues. With V trimmed by 3 bases and J by 1 base, 11 bases remained unmatched. The CDR3 coding sequence is TGCAGTGCTAGCAGTATAGGACTAGAACCCCAAGAGACCCAGTACTTC. It encodes CSASSIGLEPQETQYF.

Worth noting for this clonotype: This likely comes from a read error, as the CDR3 has no conserved phenylalanine or tryptophan at its end. The genes are TRBV7-8 and TRBJ1-2; no clear D. V dropped 0 bases and J dropped 3 bases, with 8 bases sitting between them. Germline V CDR1 and CDR2: SGHVS, FQNEAQ. The CDR3 is 14 amino acids. The CDR3 DNA reads as TGTGCCAGCAGCTTAGCGCTTAGGGACTATGGCTACACCCTC. This gives the protein CASSLALRDYGYTL.

This sequence joins TRBV10-3 and TRBJ2-3; D is unclear. The CDR3 totals 13 residues. CDR1 and CDR2 (germline): ENHRY, SYGVKD. The germline V and J ends were trimmed by 3 bases and 1 base, with 5 bases remaining between them. CDR3 bases: TGTGCCATCAGTGATTGGGGCACAGATACGCAGTATTTT. This encodes CAISDWGTDTQYF.

The rearrangement joins TRBV15 to TRBJ2-5; 7 nucleotides align to TRBD2. V lost 5 bases to trimming and J lost 2 bases; unmatched junction nucleotides: 5. Germline assignment: CDR1 LNHNV and CDR2 YYDKDF (reference sequence). CDR3 length: 14 amino acids. The CDR3 nucleotides are TGTGCCACCAGCGGGGACTATACTCAAGAGACCCAGTACTTC. Protein sequence: CATSGDYTQETQYF.

This clonotype showed up just once. V gene TRBV11-3 combines with J gene TRBJ2-5; D is unresolved. The CDR3 runs to 15 residues. Germline V lookup: CDR1 SGHNT, CDR2 YENEEA. Trimming took off 5 bases at V and 2 bases at J, with 15 bases between the two ends. DNA for the CDR3: TGTGCCAGCAGCCCTGGGTTACGACGGCAAGAGACCCAGTACTTC. Amino acids: CASSPGLRRQETQYF.

The chain carries TRBV24-1 and TRBJ2-5, with no clear D. The CDR3 has 12 amino acids. CDR1 is KGHDR and CDR2 is SFDVKD in the germline V gene. Between the trimmed V and J ends, which lost 1 base and 1 base, there was a span of 0 bases. DNA of the CDR3: TGTGCCACCAGTGATTTCCAAGAGACCCAGTACTTC. It is translated as CATSDFQETQYF.

The chain has TRBV12-3 or TRBV12-4 and TRBJ2-3; 9 bases agree with TRBD2. The CDR3 is 14 residues long. V lost 5 bases to trimming and J lost 1 base; unmatched junction nucleotides: 1. CDR3 in DNA: TGTGCCAGCAGTCCTAGCGGGGGCACAGATACGCAGTATTTT. Translation gives CASSPSGGTDTQYF.

The sample holds a few counts of this clonotype. J is TRBJ1-5 and V is TRBV20-1, with D possibly being TRBD1 (6 bases). Trimming stripped 2 bases from V and 5 bases from J, with 13 bases between. Germline-derived CDR1 and CDR2 are DFQATT and SNEGSKA (reference sequence). The CDR3 runs 14 residues. The CDR3 here is CSARIRTADQPQHF. CDR3 coding DNA: TGCAGTGCTAGAATCCGGACAGCGGATCAGCCCCAGCATTTT.

The J gene is TRBJ2-6, the V gene TRBV27; no reliable D call. The germline V gene has CDR1 MNHEY and CDR2 SMNVEV (reference sequence). CDR3 length: 16 residues. Trimming pared 4 bases from V and 1 base from J, leaving 11 bases between. This CDR3 reads CASSSTARSGANVLTF. Written as DNA, the CDR3 is TGTGCCAGCAGTTCCACTGCCAGATCTGGGGCCAACGTCCTGACTTTC.

The chain couples TRBV6-5 to TRBJ2-2; 11 nucleotides line up with TRBD2. In germline, CDR1 is MNHEY, CDR2 SVGAGI. After removal of 4 bases from V and 7 bases from J, the junction contained 2 bases not matched to a gene. This CDR3 is 14 amino acids long. The DNA of the CDR3 is TGTGCCAGCAGTTGGGGACTAGCGGACGGGGAGCTGTTTTTT. Protein product: CASSWGLADGELFF.

This sequence joins TRBV12-3 or TRBV12-4 and TRBJ2-2; the match to TRBD2 covers 8 bases. J gave up 0 bases and V 8 bases, and 8 bases lay outside the gene matches. The CDR3 spans 16 residues. Written as DNA, the CDR3 is TGTGCCAGCGAAGCGGGGGTAGGAGCGAACACCGGGGAGCTGTTTTTT. It specifies CASEAGVGANTGELFF.

J is TRBJ1-5 and V is TRBV7-2; unclear D gene. The CDR3 is 15 residues long. Deletions cut 2 bases from V and 6 bases from J, with 14 bases between. Germline CDR1 is SGHTA and CDR2 is FQGNSA. As DNA, the CDR3 is TGTGCCAGCAGCTTAATGGGTCGGGCCGGTCAGCCCCAGCATTTT. Translated, it gives CASSLMGRAGQPQHF. Variable domain in full (rest from reference TRBV7-2 and TRBJ1-5): GAGVSQSPSNKVTEKGKDVELRCDPISGHTALYWYRQSLGQGLEFLIYFQGNSAPDKSGLPSDRFSAERTGGSVSTLTIQRTQQEDSAVYLCASSLMGRAGQPQHFGDGTRLSIL.

CDR3 in amino acids: CASSPGTGGTYGYTF. The CDR3 nucleotides are TGCGCCAGCAGCCCCGGGACAGGGGGGACCTATGGCTACACCTTC. The V and J genes are TRBV5-1 and TRBJ1-2, with 11 nucleotides matching TRBD1. The CDR3 contains 15 residues. The J segment lost 4 bases and the V segment lost 4 bases, leaving 6 bases of the junction unmatched. CDR1 and CDR2 from the germline V gene are SGHRS and YFSETQ.

This chain uses TRBV2 with TRBJ2-7; 7 nucleotides match TRBD2. J lost 5 bases, V lost 4 bases, and 8 bases had no gene match. Germline values: CDR1 SNHLY, CDR2 FYNNEI. The CDR3 extends over 14 amino acids. The CDR3 nucleotides are TGTGCCAGCAGTGCCGCCAGCGGGGTCGACGAGCAGTACTTC. Protein sequence: CASSAASGVDEQYF. Filled out from reference TRBV2 and TRBJ2-7, the complete variable domain reads EPEVTQTPSHQVTQMGQEVILRCVPISNHLYFYWYRQILGQKVEFLVSFYNNEISEKSEIFDDQFSVERPDGSNFTLKIRSTKLEDSAMYFCASSAASGVDEQYFGPGTRLTVT.

The chain employs TRBV7-2 and TRBJ1-1; the D is unclear. CDR1 is SGHTA, CDR2 FQGNSA, per germline. The CDR3 is made up of 14 amino acids. Between the trimmed V and J ends, which lost 5 bases and 1 base, there was a span of 11 bases. CDR3 residues: CASSRGVTNTEAFF. For the CDR3, the DNA is TGTGCCAGCAGCCGCGGGGTGACGAACACTGAAGCTTTCTTT.